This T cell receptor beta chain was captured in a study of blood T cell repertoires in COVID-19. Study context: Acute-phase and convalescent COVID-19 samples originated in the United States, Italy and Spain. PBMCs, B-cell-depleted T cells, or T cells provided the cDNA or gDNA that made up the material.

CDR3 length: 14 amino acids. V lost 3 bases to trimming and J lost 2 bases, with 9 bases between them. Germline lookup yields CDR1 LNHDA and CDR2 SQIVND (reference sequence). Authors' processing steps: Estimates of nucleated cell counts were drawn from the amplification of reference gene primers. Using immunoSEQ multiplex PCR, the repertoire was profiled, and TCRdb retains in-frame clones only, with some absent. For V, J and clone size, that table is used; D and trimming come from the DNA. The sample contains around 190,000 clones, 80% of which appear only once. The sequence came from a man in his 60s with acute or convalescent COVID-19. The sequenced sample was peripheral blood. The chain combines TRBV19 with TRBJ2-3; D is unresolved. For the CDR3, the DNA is TGTGCCAGTAGTATCTCGGTAACCACAGATACGCAGTATTTT. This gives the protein CASSISVTTDTQYF.